This passage covers 32 T cell receptor beta chains from one sample sequenced in a study of blood T cells in healthy people across ages. Through a sample-barcoded 5' primer and a J-beta primer mix, a second PCR was run for roughly 6 to 12 cycles. TCRdb redid the calling of the 5' RACE reads with MiXCR, one entry per CDR3 protein. The table records hundreds of thousands of distinct CDR3 sequences, 35% to 50% of them present only once. The sequencing input was blood. Receptors were obtained from a man at least 80 years old in good health.

The sample holds one count of this clonotype. A junction boundary mismatches the germline segment, possibly from a read error. The DNA of the CDR3 is TGTGCCAGCGGCTTAGTTGTGGGCCGGGCCATAGATCCCACGATTTCGGCCTATAATTCACCCCTCCACTTT. Residues: CASGLVVGRAIDPTISAYNSPLHF. The chain combines TRBV11-3 with TRBJ1-6; D not certain. CDR3 size: 24 residues. CDR1 is SGHNT, CDR2 YENEEA, per germline.

J is TRBJ2-6 and V is TRBV25-1; D is tentatively TRBD1 or TRBD2 (6 bases each). Germline V gene data show CDR1 as MGHDK and CDR2 as SYGVNS. The V end lost 4 bases, the J end lost 0 bases, and 13 bases lay between the germline ends. The length of the CDR3 is 17 residues. The CDR3 coding sequence is TGTGCCAGCAGTGGGGCACCGGGGGCCTCTGGGGCCAACGTCCTGACTTTC. Translated, it gives CASSGAPGASGANVLTF.

This clonotype has just a few counts. V is TRBV12-3 or TRBV12-4 and J is TRBJ2-1; D unresolved. This CDR3 spans 14 amino acids. Trimming removed 2 bases from V and 6 bases from J, with 11 bases in between. CDR3 nucleotides: TGTGCCAGCAGTTTACCGTCGTCCCCCAATGAGCAGTTCTTC. Protein product: CASSLPSSPNEQFF.

Only one count was recorded for this clonotype. J is TRBJ2-1 and V is TRBV20-1; D might be TRBD1 (6 bases). Per the germline V gene, CDR1 is DFQATT and CDR2 is SNEGSKA (reference sequence). V was trimmed by 0 bases and J by 6 bases, leaving 12 bases between them. The CDR3 extends over 14 amino acids. The CDR3 reads CSARDGGPRNEQFF. In DNA, the CDR3 is TGCAGTGCTAGAGATGGGGGCCCGCGCAATGAGCAGTTCTTC.

This clonotype was picked up many times. The junction departs from germline at one end; a sequencing error may be responsible. The rearrangement uses TRBV7-7 and TRBJ2-5, with 7 bases that match TRBD2. Germline V gene lookup returns CDR1 SSHAT and CDR2 FNYEAQ (reference sequence). CDR3 size: 16 residues. CDR3 sequence reads: CASSVDGTTYQETQYF. CDR3 nucleotides: TGTGCTAGCAGCGTGGACGGGACTACGTACCAAGAGACCCAGTACTTC.

The chain links TRBV2 to TRBJ2-1, with unresolved D. CDR1 and CDR2 from the germline V gene are SNHLY and FYNNEI. The CDR3 loop spans 12 amino acids. V was shortened by 4 bases and J by 6 bases, with 7 bases between the two germline ends. CDR3 bases: TGTGCCAGCAGTGTCCGTGGCAATGAGCAGTTCTTC. Amino acids: CASSVRGNEQFF. The full variable domain, with the rest looked up from reference TRBV2 and TRBJ2-1, is EPEVTQTPSHQVTQMGQEVILRCVPISNHLYFYWYRQILGQKVEFLVSFYNNEISEKSEIFDDQFSVERPDGSNFTLKIRSTKLEDSAMYFCASSVRGNEQFFGPGTRLTVL.

The chain uses TRBV5-1 and TRBJ1-1, with D possibly being TRBD1 (5 bases). The germline CDR1 and CDR2 sequences are SGHRS and YFSETQ. This CDR3 has 15 amino acids. Trimming took off 1 base at V and 6 bases at J, with 16 bases between the two ends. The CDR3 sequence: CASSLSRQGDPEAFF. CDR3 coding DNA: TGCGCCAGCAGCTTGAGCCGTCAAGGGGACCCTGAAGCTTTCTTT.

The chain carries TRBV3-1 and TRBJ2-5; perhaps TRBD2 as D (5 bases). Trimming took 1 base from V and 3 from J, leaving 18 bases between them. The CDR3 has 17 amino acids. Germline lookup yields CDR1 LGHDT and CDR2 YNNKEL (reference sequence). The DNA of the CDR3 is TGTGCCAGCAGCCAAGGAAGACTCTGGAGGACCAAAGAGACCCAGTACTTC. Translating it yields CASSQGRLWRTKETQYF.

The chain combines TRBV10-1 with TRBJ2-3; TRBD1 is a possible D gene (5 bases). The CDR3 runs to 14 residues. CDR1 and CDR2 (germline): WNHNN, SYGVQD (reference sequence). V dropped 0 bases and J dropped 4 bases, with 8 bases sitting between them. The CDR3 DNA follows: TGCGCCAGCAGTGAGTCGGGGCGGCCAGATACGCAGTATTTT. Protein: CASSESGRPDTQYF.

This clonotype was seen a single time. The junction and the germline gene differ at one end; a read error may be behind it. V is TRBV10-2 and J is TRBJ1-2; 7 nucleotides align to TRBD1. CDR1 WSHSY and CDR2 SAAADI come from the germline V gene. The CDR3 length is 15 residues. CDR3 in DNA: TGCGCCAGCACTGCCGCTGACAGGGCAAGCTATGACTACACCTTC. It encodes CASTAADRASYDYTF.

V usage is TRBV4-3 and J usage is TRBJ2-3; 7 bases align to TRBD2. V gave up 1 base and J gave up 1 base; unmatched junction bases: 8. The CDR3 is 17 residues long. The germline V gene has CDR1 LGHNA and CDR2 YSLEER. The CDR3 sequence: CASSQGWEGGRTDTQYF. DNA of the CDR3: TGCGCCAGCAGCCAAGGGTGGGAGGGAGGCCGCACAGATACGCAGTATTTT.

Points on this clonotype: The germline gene is not matched at one end of the junction; a read error may be the cause. The chain couples TRBV20-1 to TRBJ2-3; TRBD2 matches at 7 bases. From germline, CDR1 is DFQATT and CDR2 SNEGSKA (reference sequence). There are 14 residues in the CDR3. The CDR3 nucleotides read TGCAGTGCTTACAGCGGGGTTAGCACAGATACGCGGTATTTT. The encoded protein is CSAYSGVSTDTRYF.

This chain joins TRBV4-3 and TRBJ2-7, with D perhaps TRBD1 (5 bases). This CDR3 has 16 residues. V was trimmed by 1 base and J by 0 bases, leaving 13 bases between them. Per germline, CDR1 LGHNA and CDR2 YSLEER. This CDR3 reads CASSQVSGPNSYEQYF. As DNA, the CDR3 is TGCGCCAGCAGCCAAGTTTCAGGGCCTAACTCCTACGAGCAGTACTTC.

This clonotype has a handful of counts. The V call is TRBV14, the J call TRBJ2-5, with 8 bases aligning to TRBD2. With 2 bases clipped from V and 2 bases from J, the junction kept 4 bases outside the gene matches. This CDR3 is built from 15 residues. Germline V gene data show CDR1 as SGHDN and CDR2 as FVKESK. The CDR3 DNA sequence: TGTGCCAGCAGCCAACTAGCGGGCTTACAAGAGACCCAGTACTTC. Amino acid sequence: CASSQLAGLQETQYF.

This clonotype has a count of ten or more. This rearrangement joins TRBV9 to TRBJ2-7; 9 positions match TRBD2. This CDR3 contains 15 residues. The germline V gene has CDR1 SGDLS and CDR2 YYNGEE. After removal of 0 bases from V and 2 bases from J, the junction contained 3 bases not matched to a gene. The CDR3 spells CASSVDPSGTYEQYF. The CDR3 DNA is TGTGCCAGCAGCGTAGACCCTAGCGGGACCTACGAGCAGTACTTC.

This chain uses TRBV29-1 with TRBJ1-2; D is possibly TRBD1 (5 bases). Germline V lookup: CDR1 SQVTM, CDR2 ANQGSEA. The CDR3 contains 11 residues. Trimming shortened V by 3 bases and J by 10 bases, and 12 bases separated the two germline ends. The CDR3 nucleotides are TGCAGCGTTGATCTGGGGCTGGCCTACACCTTC. Amino acids: CSVDLGLAYTF. The variable domain in full, with the rest retrieved from reference TRBV29-1 and TRBJ1-2, is SAVISQKPSRDICQRGTSLTIQCQVDSQVTMMFWYRQQPGQSLTLIATANQGSEATYESGFVIDKFPISRPNLTFSTLTVSNMSPEDSSIYLCSVDLGLAYTFGSGTRLTVV.

Ten or more counts support this clonotype. This chain uses TRBV4-1 with TRBJ2-1, with 8 bases aligning to TRBD2. Per germline, CDR1 MGHRA and CDR2 YSYEKL. The CDR3 is made up of 18 amino acids. V lost 0 bases, J lost 6 bases, and 13 bases stayed unmatched. The CDR3, as DNA: TGCGCCAGCAGCCAAGAACTTGGCGGGGGGCCCTTAATCAATGAGCAGTTCTTC. Protein sequence: CASSQELGGGPLINEQFF.

The chain joins TRBV7-6 to TRBJ2-2; no reliable D call. Germline V CDR1 and CDR2: SGHVS, FNYEAQ. The CDR3 runs 12 residues. The V end was cut by 7 bases, the J end by 6 bases, with 9 bases between. This CDR3 is CASTQFAGELFF. The CDR3 DNA is TGTGCCAGCACCCAATTCGCCGGGGAGCTGTTTTTT.

This chain joins TRBV10-3 and TRBJ1-5; D may be TRBD1 (5 bases). Deletions cut 4 bases from V and 4 bases from J, with 11 bases between. The CDR3 runs 14 residues. From germline, CDR1 is ENHRY and CDR2 SYGVKD. CDR3 DNA: TGTGCCATCAGTGGCTTGGGGGGGAATCAGCCCCAGCATTTT. This codes for CAISGLGGNQPQHF.

This clonotype was observed a handful of times. The J gene is TRBJ2-3, the V gene TRBV6-2 or TRBV6-3; TRBD2 matches 13 bases. Germline CDR1 reads MNHEY; CDR2 reads SVGEGT. J lost 4 bases, V lost 2 bases, and 3 bases had no gene match. This CDR3 has 16 residues. As DNA, the CDR3 is TGTGCCAGCAGTTACACTAGCGGGAGGGCCGCAGATACGCAGTATTTT. It encodes CASSYTSGRAADTQYF.

This clonotype was detected only a few times. The chain uses TRBV12-3 or TRBV12-4 and TRBJ2-3; 14 nucleotides align to TRBD2. J lost 6 bases, V lost 5 bases, and 4 bases had no gene match. There are 15 residues in the CDR3. The CDR3 loop is CASSPRTSGGDTQYF. The CDR3 DNA sequence: TGTGCCAGCAGTCCCAGGACTAGCGGGGGGGATACGCAGTATTTT.

The J gene is TRBJ2-1, the V gene TRBV20-1; 12 bases are shared with TRBD2. The CDR3 spans 15 residues. V gave up 1 base and J gave up 7 bases; unmatched junction bases: 5. CDR1 is DFQATT, CDR2 SNEGSKA, per germline (reference sequence). CDR3 coding DNA: TGCAGTGCTAGAGGACTAGCGGGAGATGGTAATGAGCAGTTCTTC. It yields the protein CSARGLAGDGNEQFF.

The chain is built from TRBV29-1 and TRBJ1-2, with 9 bases fitting TRBD1. The ends lost 6 bases at V and 6 bases at J; junction bases unmatched: 8. Looked up from germline, CDR1 is SQVTM and CDR2 is ANQGSEA. CDR3 length: 13 residues. This chain's CDR3 is CSVGTGPGDGYTF. Here the CDR3 DNA reads TGCAGCGTGGGGACAGGGCCTGGGGATGGCTACACCTTC.

This clonotype was counted a few times. This chain connects TRBV11-2 to TRBJ2-6, with 8 bases lining up with TRBD2. CDR1 is SGHAT and CDR2 is FQNNGV in the germline V gene. Trimming cost V 5 bases and J 0 bases; bases outside gene matches: 12. CDR3 length: 19 amino acids. The CDR3 loop reads CASSLPLGGGNSGANVLTF. The CDR3 DNA reads as TGTGCCAGCAGCCTACCGCTCGGGGGGGGAAACTCTGGGGCCAACGTCCTGACTTTC.

The chain joins TRBV5-1 to TRBJ2-3; no definite D call. This CDR3 is built from 15 residues. Looked up from germline, CDR1 is SGHRS and CDR2 is YFSETQ. V shed 0 bases and J shed 0 bases, with 8 bases lying between them. In nucleotides, the CDR3 is TGCGCCAGCAGCTTGGAGCACATAAGCACAGATACGCAGTATTTT. Amino acids: CASSLEHISTDTQYF.

V usage is TRBV7-3 and J usage is TRBJ2-5, with D perhaps given as TRBD1 or TRBD2 (5 bases each). Germline V gene data show CDR1 as SGHTA and CDR2 as FQGTGA. This CDR3 is 17 amino acids long. The ends were cut back, 5 bases at V and 0 bases at J, with 19 bases in the middle. In DNA form, the CDR3 reads TGTGCCAGCAGCCCAACGGGGACCCCAGCGTACCAAGAGACCCAGTACTTC. Translated: CASSPTGTPAYQETQYF.

The chain recombines TRBV6-1 with TRBJ1-5; TRBD1 matches at 10 bases. Per germline, CDR1 MNHNS and CDR2 SASEGT. V gave up 5 bases and J gave up 1 base; unmatched junction bases: 8. The CDR3 loop spans 17 amino acids. The CDR3 DNA follows: TGTGCCAGCAGTCCCCGGGACAGGGGTATAAGCAATCAGCCCCAGCATTTT. It is translated as CASSPRDRGISNQPQHF.

This clonotype turned up a few times. The chain joins TRBV6-2 or TRBV6-3 to TRBJ2-7; TRBD1 or TRBD2 may be the D gene (6 bases each). Germline V gene sequence: CDR1 MNHEY, CDR2 SVGEGT. CDR3 length: 16 amino acids. V lost 2 bases and J lost 3, with 17 bases in between. The CDR3 sequence: CASSYRPGAFNYEQYF. The CDR3 region has the DNA TGTGCCAGCAGTTACAGACCGGGGGCCTTCAACTACGAGCAGTACTTC.

Here the CDR3 reads CASSLAWWRSGDGYTF. CDR3 DNA: TGTGCCAGCAGCTTAGCGTGGTGGAGGAGTGGCGATGGCTACACCTTC. The chain is built from TRBV7-2 and TRBJ1-2; the D is unclear. Trimming left V 0 bases short and J 6 bases short, with 17 bases between. Germline V gives CDR1 SGHTA, CDR2 FQGNSA. The CDR3 sequence is 16 residues long.

This chain links TRBV5-1 with TRBJ2-1; 7 bases are a match to TRBD2. Germline V gene sequence: CDR1 SGHRS, CDR2 YFSETQ. With 4 bases clipped from V and 5 bases from J, the junction kept 15 bases outside the gene matches. The CDR3 consists of 17 residues. CDR3 residues: CASSPGALTGGNNEQFF. CDR3 bases: TGCGCCAGCAGCCCTGGGGCCCTAACGGGAGGCAACAATGAGCAGTTCTTC.

This chain joins TRBV18 and TRBJ1-2, with D hard to call. This CDR3 is built from 14 residues. Germline CDR1 reads KGHSH; CDR2 reads LQKENI. V lost 4 bases and J lost 2, with 11 bases in between. DNA of the CDR3: TGTGCCAGCTCACGAAGGACGGAAAACTATGGCTACACCTTC. Amino acid sequence: CASSRRTENYGYTF.

The CDR3 sequence is CASSGGTGVSYEQYF. Written as DNA, the CDR3 is TGTGCCAGCAGTGGGGGGACAGGGGTCTCCTACGAGCAGTACTTC. This chain joins TRBV25-1 and TRBJ2-7; 10 bases agree with TRBD1. The ends lost 4 bases at V and 0 bases at J; junction bases unmatched: 3. CDR3 length equals 15 residues. The germline gives CDR1 MGHDK, CDR2 SYGVNS.